Sequencing of this TCR beta chain was carried out in a study of T cell repertoires in cytomegalovirus infection. This clonotype has a handful of counts. Its antigen remains unidentified. The CDR3 has 13 residues. In germline, CDR1 is MGHRA, CDR2 YSYEKL. V lost 1 base to trimming and J lost 15 bases, with 16 bases between them. TCRdb re-derived calls from the reads in MiXCR, one entry per CDR3 protein. The sample consists of roughly 990,000 distinct CDR3 sequences, around 30% of them appearing once. Study-wide results and limits: Cumulated frequencies of public TCR beta families served to identify carriers of CMV plus the relevant HLA. What dominated the ex vivo response were HLA-C-restricted CMV-specific TCR beta clonotypes.

The clonotype was recovered from a human donor in good health (CMV status not recorded). Some clones in this sample may be carry-over from other donors' samples. The specimen comprised cultured CD8+ T cells from PBMCs, sampled from culture after CMV antigen stimulation. The chain carries TRBV4-1 and TRBJ2-1, with D possibly being TRBD2 (6 bases). As DNA, the CDR3 is TGCGCCAGCAGCCAAGTGCACGCAGCGGAGGGGTTCTTC. Translation gives CASSQVHAAEGFF.